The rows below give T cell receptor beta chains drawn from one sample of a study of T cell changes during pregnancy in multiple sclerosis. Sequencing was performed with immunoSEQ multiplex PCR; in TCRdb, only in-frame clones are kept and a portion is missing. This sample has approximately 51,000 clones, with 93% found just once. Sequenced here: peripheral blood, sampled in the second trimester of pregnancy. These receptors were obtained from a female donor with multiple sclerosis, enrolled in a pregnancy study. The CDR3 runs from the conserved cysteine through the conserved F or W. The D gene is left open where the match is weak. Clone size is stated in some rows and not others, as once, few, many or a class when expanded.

CDR3: CASSFRTGGKTYEQYF; DNA: TGTGCCAGCAGTTTTCGAACAGGGGGGAAAACCTACGAGCAGTACTTC; D: TRBD1; size: -; J: TRBJ2-7; V: TRBV27
CDR3: CASSFRPGSPNEQFF; DNA: TGTGCCAGCAGCTTTCGTCCCGGGAGTCCCAATGAGCAGTTCTTC; D: -; size: -; J: TRBJ2-1; V: TRBV7-6
CDR3: CASSLQGMNTEAFF; DNA: TGTGCCAGTAGCTTACAGGGGATGAACACTGAAGCTTTCTTT; D: TRBD1; size: few; J: TRBJ1-1; V: TRBV19
CDR3: CASSLNGQPAGANVLTF; DNA: TGCGCCAGCAGCCTAAACGGACAGCCGGCTGGGGCCAACGTCCTGACTTTC; D: -; size: -; J: TRBJ2-6; V: TRBV4-1
CDR3: CASSATGVTGELFF; DNA: TGTGCCAGCAGCGCCACAGGGGTCACCGGGGAGCTGTTTTTT; D: TRBD1; size: -; J: TRBJ2-2; V: TRBV5-8
CDR3: CASSLPPSGGWDNYGYTF; DNA: TGTGCCAGCAGTTTGCCTCCCTCGGGGGGCTGGGACAACTATGGCTACACCTTC; D: -; size: -; J: TRBJ1-2; V: TRBV28
CDR3: CSGRDTQETQYF; DNA: TGCAGCGGTCGGGACACCCAAGAGACCCAGTACTTC; D: -; size: -; J: TRBJ2-5; V: TRBV29-1
CDR3: CASSLEERNEQFF; DNA: TGTGCCAGCAGCTTAGAGGAGAGAAATGAGCAGTTCTTC; D: -; size: -; J: TRBJ2-1; V: TRBV7-9
CDR3: CASREHNRYYEQYF; DNA: TGTGCCAGCAGGGAGCACAATCGATACTACGAGCAGTACTTC; D: -; size: once; J: TRBJ2-7; V: TRBV9
CDR3: CASSQVQSSGNTIYF; DNA: TGTGCCAGCAGCCAAGTACAGAGCTCTGGAAACACCATATATTTT; D: -; size: -; J: TRBJ1-3; V: TRBV4-2
CDR3: CASSRQWTSQTYEQYF; DNA: TGTGCCAGCAGTCGACAATGGACTAGCCAAACCTACGAGCAGTACTTC; D: TRBD2; size: -; J: TRBJ2-7; V: TRBV27
CDR3: CASSPGQGVHGYTF; DNA: TGTGCCAGCAGCCCGGGACAGGGGGTCCATGGCTACACCTTC; D: TRBD1; size: -; J: TRBJ1-2; V: TRBV14
CDR3: CASSYASDSYEQYF; DNA: TGTGCCAGCAGTTACGCTAGCGACTCCTACGAGCAGTACTTC; D: -; size: once; J: TRBJ2-7; V: TRBV6-5
CDR3: CASSQDSGSSYNEQFF; DNA: TGTGCCAGCAGCCAAGATAGTGGGAGCTCCTACAATGAGCAGTTCTTC; D: -; size: -; J: TRBJ2-1; V: TRBV4-2
CDR3: CASSPGTSVANTQYF; DNA: TGTGCCAGCAGCCCCGGGACTAGTGTCGCAAATACGCAGTATTTT; D: TRBD2; size: -; J: TRBJ2-3; V: TRBV11-2
CDR3: CASSPPGGGSYEQYF; DNA: TGTGCCAGCAGCCCTCCCGGCGGGGGCTCCTACGAGCAGTACTTC; D: TRBD2; size: -; J: TRBJ2-7; V: TRBV5-4
CDR3: CASSAGGPTHF; DNA: TGTGCCAGCAGCGCCGGGGGGCCTACGCATTTT; D: -; size: once; J: TRBJ1-5; V: TRBV6-5
CDR3: CASSRLAGGNEQFF; DNA: TGTGCCAGCAGCCGACTAGCGGGAGGGAATGAGCAGTTCTTC; D: TRBD2; size: few; J: TRBJ2-1; V: TRBV7-9
CDR3: CASSRLGNYNEQFF; DNA: TGTGCCAGCAGCCGACTAGGGAACTACAATGAGCAGTTCTTC; D: -; size: -; J: TRBJ2-1; V: TRBV6-5
CDR3: CASSNRGSSPGNTIYF; DNA: TGTGCCAGTAGTAACAGGGGGTCTTCGCCTGGAAACACCATATATTTT; D: TRBD1; size: few; J: TRBJ1-3; V: TRBV19
CDR3: CASSQGQGAIRWEEKLFF; DNA: TGTGCCAGCAGCCAGGGACAGGGGGCGATTCGGTGGGAAGAAAAACTGTTTTTT; D: TRBD1; size: -; J: TRBJ1-4; V: TRBV4-2
CDR3: CASSQDILGNEQFF; DNA: TGTGCCAGCAGCCAAGATATTCTCGGCAATGAGCAGTTCTTC; D: -; size: few; J: TRBJ2-1; V: TRBV4-2
CDR3: CASSAGTSGRGDTQYF; DNA: TGTGCCAGTAGTGCCGGGACTAGCGGGAGGGGAGATACGCAGTATTTT; D: TRBD2; size: -; J: TRBJ2-3; V: TRBV19
CDR3: CASSYTGRGDGTQYF; DNA: TGTGCCAGCAGTTACACCGGACGGGGAGACGGGACGCAGTATTTT; D: -; size: -; J: TRBJ2-3; V: TRBV27
CDR3: CASSPTGGVSDTQYF; DNA: TGTGCCAGCAGCCCGACTGGGGGGGTTTCCGATACGCAGTATTTT; D: TRBD2; size: -; J: TRBJ2-3; V: TRBV4-2
CDR3: CASSPRVAEYSYEQYF; DNA: TGCGCCAGCAGCCCGCGGGTAGCGGAATACTCCTACGAGCAGTACTTC; D: -; size: -; J: TRBJ2-7; V: TRBV4-3
CDR3: CASSASGRFNEQFF; DNA: TGTGCCAGCAGCGCCAGCGGGAGGTTCAATGAGCAGTTCTTC; D: TRBD2; size: -; J: TRBJ2-1; V: TRBV9
CDR3: CASSVYYNNEQFF; DNA: TGTGCCAGCAGTGTTTACTACAACAATGAGCAGTTCTTC; D: -; size: -; J: TRBJ2-1; V: TRBV6-1
CDR3: CASSPLPGLADNTGELFF; DNA: TGTGCCAGCAGCCCTCTTCCCGGACTAGCGGACAACACCGGGGAGCTGTTTTTT; D: TRBD2; size: -; J: TRBJ2-2; V: TRBV7-2
CDR3: CAISESRTDYGYTF; DNA: TGTGCCATCAGTGAGTCCCGGACTGACTATGGCTACACCTTC; D: -; size: -; J: TRBJ1-2; V: TRBV10-3
CDR3: CASSEVRTLAKNIQYF; DNA: TGTGCCAGCAGTGAAGTACGGACACTAGCCAAAAACATTCAGTACTTC; D: -; size: -; J: TRBJ2-4; V: TRBV6-1
CDR3: CSVEESRQGAWGYTF; DNA: TGCAGCGTTGAAGAGAGCCGACAGGGGGCTTGGGGCTACACCTTC; D: TRBD1; size: -; J: TRBJ1-2; V: TRBV29-1
CDR3: CASSKITHDRGVEDTEAFF; DNA: TGTGCCAGCAGCAAAATCACCCACGACAGGGGGGTAGAAGACACTGAAGCTTTCTTT; D: -; size: -; J: TRBJ1-1; V: TRBV21-1
CDR3: CATSRGGGIGNQPQHF; DNA: TGTGCCACCAGCAGAGGCGGAGGGATCGGCAATCAGCCCCAGCATTTT; D: -; size: -; J: TRBJ1-5; V: TRBV15
CDR3: CASSGGRSSGNTIYF; DNA: TGTGCCTCCTCCGGGGGGCGTAGCTCTGGAAACACCATATATTTT; D: -; size: -; J: TRBJ1-3; V: TRBV7-2
CDR3: CASSQGGLTSYNEQFF; DNA: TGCGCCAGCAGCCAAGGGGGACTTACCTCCTACAATGAGCAGTTCTTC; D: -; size: -; J: TRBJ2-1; V: TRBV4-1
CDR3: CASSLAGAGETQYF; DNA: TGTGCCAGCAGCTTAGCGGGAGCAGGAGAGACCCAGTACTTC; D: TRBD2; size: -; J: TRBJ2-5; V: TRBV7-3
CDR3: CASSQHSSSSDTQYF; DNA: TGCGCCAGCAGCCAACACTCTTCTAGCTCCGATACGCAGTATTTT; D: -; size: -; J: TRBJ2-3; V: TRBV4-3
CDR3: CASSSDRRNTEAFF; DNA: TGTGCCAGTAGTTCGGACAGACGGAACACTGAAGCTTTCTTT; D: -; size: -; J: TRBJ1-1; V: TRBV19
CDR3: CASSYRGGTDTQYF; DNA: TGTGCCAGCAGTTACAGGGGAGGCACAGATACGCAGTATTTT; D: TRBD1; size: -; J: TRBJ2-3; V: TRBV28
CDR3: CASSPSLPGNIQYF; DNA: TGTGCCAGCAGTCCCTCTTTACCAGGAAACATTCAGTACTTC; D: -; size: -; J: TRBJ2-4; V: TRBV27
CDR3: CASSGSSGVRTEAFF; DNA: TGTGCCAGCAGCGGGTCCTCAGGGGTTCGCACTGAAGCTTTCTTT; D: -; size: few; J: TRBJ1-1; V: TRBV9
CDR3: CASTRQAGGIYEQYF; DNA: TGTGCCAGCACCCGACAGGCGGGAGGGATCTACGAGCAGTACTTC; D: TRBD2; size: -; J: TRBJ2-7; V: TRBV25-1
CDR3: CCGEAPFPLLYEQYF; DNA: TGTTGCGGGGAGGCTCCATTCCCCCTACTCTACGAGCAGTACTTC; D: -; size: -; J: TRBJ2-7; V: TRBV5-8
CDR3: CASSLEGGGSYEQYF; DNA: TGTGCCAGCAGCTTAGAGGGCGGGGGCTCCTACGAGCAGTACTTC; D: TRBD2; size: once; J: TRBJ2-7; V: TRBV7-8
CDR3: CASSPGGYYYEQYF; DNA: TGTGCCAGCTCACCCGGGGGGTATTACTACGAGCAGTACTTC; D: TRBD2; size: -; J: TRBJ2-7; V: TRBV18
CDR3: CSAKLAGKEFF; DNA: TGCAGTGCAAAACTAGCGGGCAAGGAGTTCTTC; D: TRBD2; size: -; J: TRBJ2-1; V: TRBV20-1
CDR3: CASSLFWLAGGENEQFF; DNA: TGTGCCAGCAGCTTATTTTGGCTAGCGGGAGGAGAGAATGAGCAGTTCTTC; D: TRBD2; size: -; J: TRBJ2-1; V: TRBV11-3
CDR3: CSVELNYGYTF; DNA: TGCAGCGTTGAACTGAACTATGGCTACACCTTC; D: -; size: -; J: TRBJ1-2; V: TRBV29-1
CDR3: CASSGQGSYEQYF; DNA: TGCGCCAGCAGTGGACAGGGGTCTTACGAGCAGTACTTC; D: TRBD1; size: once; J: TRBJ2-7; V: TRBV5-1
CDR3: CASSYQVGLGYTF; DNA: TGTGCCAGCAGTTACCAGGTGGGGCTTGGCTACACCTTC; D: -; size: -; J: TRBJ1-2; V: TRBV6-6
CDR3: CASSPLAERGTDTQYF; DNA: TGTGCCAGCAGCCCGCTAGCGGAGAGGGGCACAGATACGCAGTATTTT; D: TRBD2; size: -; J: TRBJ2-3; V: TRBV4-2
CDR3: CASGVSSNYEQYF; DNA: TGTGCCAGCGGAGTATCCAGCAACTACGAGCAGTACTTC; D: -; size: once; J: TRBJ2-7; V: TRBV7-9